Given below is one T cell receptor (beta chain) in context. Nominal health characterized the donors when sampled, though unrecorded immune exposures were likely. The sample originates from a study of cytomegalovirus exposure and HLA in healthy donors. The germline V gene has CDR1 SGHAT and CDR2 FQNNGV. The CDR3 sequence is 15 residues long. Deletions cut 4 bases from V and 3 bases from J, with 13 bases between. The PCR made use of 60 Vbeta and 13 Jbeta primers. Produced via immunoSEQ multiplex PCR; TCRdb's table is partial and in-frame only. The sample lists roughly 160,000 clones; roughly 79% were seen once.

The sequenced sample consisted of PBMCs. The rearrangement joins TRBV11-2 to TRBJ2-4; D is possibly TRBD2 (5 bases). This TCR came from a woman aged 50 to 65 in good health and CMV-seronegative. In DNA form, the CDR3 reads TGTGCCAGCAGCTCCGGGGTCTGGGACAAAAACATTCAGTACTTC. It encodes CASSSGVWDKNIQYF.